This TCR beta chain emerged from a study of OX40 agonist ivuxolimab in advanced cancers. Study background: Melanoma, hepatocellular carcinoma, head and neck or renal cell cancer occurred in dose-escalation patients. Eligibility admitted prior anti-PD-1, anti-PD-L1 or anti-CTLA-4 therapy; approximately 40% had some.

Sequenced by immunoSEQ multiplex PCR; TCRdb stores in-frame clones only, minus some. The table records around 99,000 clones, about 91% of them present only once. Points on this clone: Its matching antigen is unknown.

General study points: Not determined was the antigen specificity of the expanded peripheral T cells.

Losses at the gene ends were 5 bases for V and 0 bases for J; bases not matched to a gene: 8. The length of the CDR3 is 16 residues. Germline V CDR1 and CDR2: SGHTA, FQGNSA. The V and J genes are TRBV7-2 and TRBJ1-1; 8 nucleotides agree with TRBD1. The starting material was CD4+ or CD8+ T cells sorted from blood, obtained in a trial of the OX40 agonist ivuxolimab. The origin of this receptor is an adult with an advanced solid tumor such as melanoma, head and neck, liver or kidney cancer. This chain's CDR3 is CASSLGQVGLNTEAFF. Written as DNA, the CDR3 is TGTGCCAGCAGCCTGGGACAGGTAGGGCTGAACACTGAAGCTTTCTTT.